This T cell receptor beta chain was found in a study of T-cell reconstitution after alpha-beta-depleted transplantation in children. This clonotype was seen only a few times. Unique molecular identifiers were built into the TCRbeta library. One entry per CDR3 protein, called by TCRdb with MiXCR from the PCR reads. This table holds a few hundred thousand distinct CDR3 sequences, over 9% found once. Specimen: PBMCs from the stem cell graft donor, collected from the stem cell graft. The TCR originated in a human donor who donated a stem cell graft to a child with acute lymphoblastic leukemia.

The chain's CDR3 is CASSKARRSNEQYF. CDR3 bases: TGTGCCAGCAGCAAAGCTCGCAGGTCCAACGAGCAGTACTTC. This chain links TRBV21-1 with TRBJ2-7. TRBV21-1 is designated a pseudogene. The CDR3 is made up of 14 amino acids.